This T cell receptor (beta chain) was retrieved from a study of T cells in localized non-small cell lung cancer. Regarding the study as a whole: A median of approximately 57 clones ranked among the top 100 in tumor appeared in adjacent lung.

Libraries were prepared by immunoSEQ multiplex PCR; TCRdb keeps only in-frame clonotypes and omits some of them. Among approximately 80,000 clones, around 80% were seen once, and the ten largest hold about a tenth. Trimming left V 7 bases short and J 3 bases short, with 16 bases between. Germline V CDR1 and CDR2: SGHTA, FQGNSA. The CDR3 covers 14 residues. This clone was counted a single time. Antigen unknown. The rearrangement links TRBV7-2 to TRBJ2-7; D unresolved. The TCR comes from a female donor older than 55 with stage I lung adenocarcinoma. The source was peripheral blood, collected before any cancer treatment. As DNA, the CDR3 is TGTGCCAGCATCCCCCCCGGACCGGGCTACGAGCAGTACTTC. Translated, it gives CASIPPGPGYEQYF. The full variable domain, rest sourced from reference TRBV7-2 and TRBJ2-7, is GAGVSQSPSNKVTEKGKDVELRCDPISGHTALYWYRQSLGQGLEFLIYFQGNSAPDKSGLPSDRFSAERTGGSVSTLTIQRTQQEDSAVYLCASIPPGPGYEQYFGPGTRLTVT.